This entry concerns a single T cell receptor (beta chain). The antigen is undetermined. Here immunoSEQ multiplex PCR was the method, and the copy in TCRdb shows in-frame clones only, minus some. The profile shows some 74,000 clones, roughly 88% of them singletons. Germline values: CDR1 SGDLS, CDR2 YYNGEE. J was trimmed by 0 bases and V by 4 bases; bases with no gene match: 5. The CDR3 is made up of 15 amino acids. The record originates from a study of OX40 agonist ivuxolimab in advanced cancers. Background on the study: The diagnoses of dose-escalation patients were hepatocellular carcinoma, melanoma, renal cell or head and neck cancer.

Points from the study as a whole: Dose levels from 0.1 to 3.0 mg/kg saw CD4+ and CD8+ blood T cells expand clonally by week 6.

The starting material was CD4+ or CD8+ T cells sorted from blood, obtained in a trial of the OX40 agonist ivuxolimab. The V call is TRBV9, the J call TRBJ2-3; 7 nucleotides line up with TRBD2. The TCR comes from an adult with an advanced solid tumor such as melanoma, head and neck, liver or kidney cancer. For the CDR3, the DNA is TGTGCCAGCAGCCCCCTAGCGGTGAGCACAGATACGCAGTATTTT. This translates into CASSPLAVSTDTQYF.